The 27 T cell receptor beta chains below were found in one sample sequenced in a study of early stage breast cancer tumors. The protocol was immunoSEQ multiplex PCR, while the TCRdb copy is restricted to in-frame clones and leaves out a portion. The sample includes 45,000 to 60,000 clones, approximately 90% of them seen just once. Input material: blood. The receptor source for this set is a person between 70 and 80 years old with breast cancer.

CDR3 DNA sequence: TGTGCCAGCAGCTTGCTCCGGGGAGAGACCCAGTACTTC. It codes for CASSLLRGETQYF. The chain carries TRBV5-5 and TRBJ2-5; D may be TRBD2 (5 bases). This CDR3 region has 13 residues. Trimming took 1 base from V and 4 from J, leaving 8 bases between them. Germline values: CDR1 SGHKS, CDR2 YYEKEE (reference sequence).

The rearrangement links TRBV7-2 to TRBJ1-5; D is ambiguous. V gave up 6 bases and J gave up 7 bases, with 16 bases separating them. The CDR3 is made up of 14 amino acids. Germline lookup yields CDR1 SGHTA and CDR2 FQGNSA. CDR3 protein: CASSYTFVEQPQHF. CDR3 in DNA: TGTGCCAGCAGTTATACGTTTGTGGAGCAGCCCCAGCATTTT. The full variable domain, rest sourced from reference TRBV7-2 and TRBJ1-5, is GAGVSQSPSNKVTEKGKDVELRCDPISGHTALYWYRQSLGQGLEFLIYFQGNSAPDKSGLPSDRFSAERTGGSVSTLTIQRTQQEDSAVYLCASSYTFVEQPQHFGDGTRLSIL.

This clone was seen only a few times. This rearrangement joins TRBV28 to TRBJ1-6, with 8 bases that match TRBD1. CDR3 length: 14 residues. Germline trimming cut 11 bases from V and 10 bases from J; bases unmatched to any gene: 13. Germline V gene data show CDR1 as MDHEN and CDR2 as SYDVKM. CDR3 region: CAGRQGMRGSPLHF. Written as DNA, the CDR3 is TGTGCCGGCCGACAGGGGATGAGAGGATCACCCCTCCACTTT.

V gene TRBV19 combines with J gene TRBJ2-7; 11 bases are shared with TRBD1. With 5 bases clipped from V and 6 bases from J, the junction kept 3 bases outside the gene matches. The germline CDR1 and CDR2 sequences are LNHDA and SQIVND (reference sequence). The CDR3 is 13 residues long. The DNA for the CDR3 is TGTGCCAGTAGTGGAGGGACAGGGGGCGAGCAGTACTTC. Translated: CASSGGTGGEQYF. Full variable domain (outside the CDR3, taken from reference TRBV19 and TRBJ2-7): DGGITQSPKYLFRKEGQNVTLSCEQNLNHDAMYWYRQDPGQGLRLIYYSQIVNDFQKGDIAEGYSVSREKKESFPLTVTSAQKNPTAFYLCASSGGTGGEQYFGPGTRLTVT.

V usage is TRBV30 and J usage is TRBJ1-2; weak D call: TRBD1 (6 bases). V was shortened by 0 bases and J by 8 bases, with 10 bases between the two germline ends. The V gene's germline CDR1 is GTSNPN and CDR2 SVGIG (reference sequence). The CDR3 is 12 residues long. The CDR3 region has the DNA TGTGCCTGGAGTGTTCAGGGGATCGGCTACACCTTC. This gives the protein CAWSVQGIGYTF.

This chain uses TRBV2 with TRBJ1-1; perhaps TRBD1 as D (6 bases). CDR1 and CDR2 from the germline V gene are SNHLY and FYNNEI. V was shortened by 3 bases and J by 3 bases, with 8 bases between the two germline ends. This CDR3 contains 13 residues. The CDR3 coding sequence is TGTGCCAGCAGTGAGGGGGGGCACACTGAAGCTTTCTTT. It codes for CASSEGGHTEAFF.

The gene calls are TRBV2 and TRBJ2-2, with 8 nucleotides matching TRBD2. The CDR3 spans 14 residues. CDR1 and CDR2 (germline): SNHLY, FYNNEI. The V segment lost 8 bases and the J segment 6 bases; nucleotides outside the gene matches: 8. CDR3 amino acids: CASGGLVSSGELFF. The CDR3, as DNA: TGTGCCAGCGGGGGACTAGTGTCGTCCGGGGAGCTGTTTTTT.

CDR3: CASSEWGPNEKLFF. The CDR3 nucleotides read TGTGCCAGCAGTGAATGGGGGCCTAATGAAAAACTGTTTTTT. This rearrangement joins TRBV6-1 to TRBJ1-4; D perhaps matches TRBD1 (6 bases). The length of the CDR3 is 14 residues. Germline V gives CDR1 MNHNS, CDR2 SASEGT. V was trimmed by 2 bases and J by 3 bases, leaving 7 bases between them.

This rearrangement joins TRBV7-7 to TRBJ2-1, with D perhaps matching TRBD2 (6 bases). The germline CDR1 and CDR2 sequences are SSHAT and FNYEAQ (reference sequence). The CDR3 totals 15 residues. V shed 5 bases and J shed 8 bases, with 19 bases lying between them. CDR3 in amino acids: CASSRAAGPWDEQFF. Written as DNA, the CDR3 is TGTGCCAGCAGCCGCGCGGCGGGGCCCTGGGATGAGCAGTTCTTC. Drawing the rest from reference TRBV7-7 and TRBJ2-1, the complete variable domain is GAGVSQSPRYKVTKRGQDVTLRCDPISSHATLYWYQQALGQGPEFLTYFNYEAQPDKSGLPSDRFSAERPEGSISTLTIQRTEQRDSAMYRCASSRAAGPWDEQFFGPGTRLTVL.

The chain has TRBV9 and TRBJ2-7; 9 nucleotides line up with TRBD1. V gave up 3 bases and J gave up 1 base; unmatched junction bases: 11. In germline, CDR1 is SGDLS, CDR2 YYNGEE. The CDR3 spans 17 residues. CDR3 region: CASSEAGDRVGSYEQYF. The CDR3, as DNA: TGTGCCAGCAGCGAAGCCGGGGACAGGGTGGGGTCCTACGAGCAGTACTTC.

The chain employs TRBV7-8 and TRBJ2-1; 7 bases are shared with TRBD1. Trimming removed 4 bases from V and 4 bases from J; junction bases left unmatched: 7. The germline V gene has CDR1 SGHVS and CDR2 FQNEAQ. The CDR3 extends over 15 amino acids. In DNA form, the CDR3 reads TGTGCCAGCAGCTCGACCTGGACAGGATACAATGAGCAGTTCTTC. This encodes CASSSTWTGYNEQFF.

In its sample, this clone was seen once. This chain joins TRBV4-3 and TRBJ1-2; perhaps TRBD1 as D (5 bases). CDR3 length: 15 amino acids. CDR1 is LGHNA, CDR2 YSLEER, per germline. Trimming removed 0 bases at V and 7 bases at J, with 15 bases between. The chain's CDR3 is CASSQDHRSGGGYTF. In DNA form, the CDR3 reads TGCGCCAGCAGCCAAGATCACAGAAGCGGGGGTGGCTACACCTTC.

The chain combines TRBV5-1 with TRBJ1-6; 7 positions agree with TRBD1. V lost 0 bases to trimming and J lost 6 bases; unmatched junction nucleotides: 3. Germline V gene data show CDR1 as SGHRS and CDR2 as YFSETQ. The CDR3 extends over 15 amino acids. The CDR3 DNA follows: TGCGCCAGCAGCTTGGGGGACAGCTTTAATTCACCCCTCCACTTT. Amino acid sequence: CASSLGDSFNSPLHF.

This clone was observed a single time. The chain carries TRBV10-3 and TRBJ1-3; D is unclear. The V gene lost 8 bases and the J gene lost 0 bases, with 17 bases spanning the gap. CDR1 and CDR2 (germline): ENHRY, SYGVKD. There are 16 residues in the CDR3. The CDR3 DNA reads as TGTGCCATCGTCGAGGCGGAGACCCGCTCTGGAAACACCATATATTTT. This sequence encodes CAIVEAETRSGNTIYF.

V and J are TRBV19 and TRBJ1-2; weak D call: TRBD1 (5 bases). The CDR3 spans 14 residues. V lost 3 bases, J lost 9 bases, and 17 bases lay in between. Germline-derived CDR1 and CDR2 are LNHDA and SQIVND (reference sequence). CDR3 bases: TGTGCCAGTAGTATCTCGGCCGGGGGGTACCGCTACACCTTC. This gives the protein CASSISAGGYRYTF.

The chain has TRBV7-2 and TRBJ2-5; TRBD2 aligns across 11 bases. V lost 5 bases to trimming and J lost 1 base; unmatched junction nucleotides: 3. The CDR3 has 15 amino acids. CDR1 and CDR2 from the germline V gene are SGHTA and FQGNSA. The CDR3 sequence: CASSRTSGFQETQYF. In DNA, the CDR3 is TGTGCCAGCAGCAGGACTAGCGGGTTCCAAGAGACCCAGTACTTC. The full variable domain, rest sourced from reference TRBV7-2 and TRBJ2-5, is GAGVSQSPSNKVTEKGKDVELRCDPISGHTALYWYRQSLGQGLEFLIYFQGNSAPDKSGLPSDRFSAERTGGSVSTLTIQRTQQEDSAVYLCASSRTSGFQETQYFGPGTRLLVL.

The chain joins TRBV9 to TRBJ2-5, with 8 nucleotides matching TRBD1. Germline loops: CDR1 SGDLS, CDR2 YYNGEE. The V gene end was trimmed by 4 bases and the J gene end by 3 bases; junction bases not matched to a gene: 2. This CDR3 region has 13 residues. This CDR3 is CASSRGQEETQYF. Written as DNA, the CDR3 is TGTGCCAGCAGCCGGGGACAGGAAGAGACCCAGTACTTC.

CDR3 loop: CASSPTGTANTEAFF. In nucleotides, the CDR3 is TGTGCCAGTAGTCCGACCGGGACAGCGAACACTGAAGCTTTCTTT. The chain joins TRBV19 to TRBJ1-1; 7 bases are shared with TRBD1. Trimming cost V 5 bases and J 1 base; bases outside gene matches: 7. The CDR3 has 15 residues. Germline CDR1 is LNHDA and CDR2 is SQIVND (reference sequence).

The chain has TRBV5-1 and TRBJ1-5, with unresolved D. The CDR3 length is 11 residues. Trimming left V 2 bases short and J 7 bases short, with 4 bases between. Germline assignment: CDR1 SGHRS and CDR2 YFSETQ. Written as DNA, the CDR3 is TGCGCCAGCAGCTTTCGGCAGCCCCAGCATTTT. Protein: CASSFRQPQHF.

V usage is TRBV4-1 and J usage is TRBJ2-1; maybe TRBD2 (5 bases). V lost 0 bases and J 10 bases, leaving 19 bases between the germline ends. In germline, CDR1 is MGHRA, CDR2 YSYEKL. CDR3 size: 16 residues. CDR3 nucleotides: TGCGCCAGCAGCCAAGAAAGAAGGGCGGCATCGGGGGAGCAGTTCTTC. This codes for CASSQERRAASGEQFF.

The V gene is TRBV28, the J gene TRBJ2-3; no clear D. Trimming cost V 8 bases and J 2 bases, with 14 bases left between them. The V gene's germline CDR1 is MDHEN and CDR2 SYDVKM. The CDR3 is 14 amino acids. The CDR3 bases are TGTGCCAGCGGTATAGGCGGAGACACAGATACGCAGTATTTT. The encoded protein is CASGIGGDTDTQYF.

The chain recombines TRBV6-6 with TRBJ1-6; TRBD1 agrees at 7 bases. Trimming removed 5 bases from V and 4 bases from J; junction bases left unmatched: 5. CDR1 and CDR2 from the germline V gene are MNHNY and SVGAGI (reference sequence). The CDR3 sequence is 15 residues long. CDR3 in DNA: TGTGCCAGCAGTATTGGGACAGATTATAATTCACCCCTCCACTTT. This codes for CASSIGTDYNSPLHF.

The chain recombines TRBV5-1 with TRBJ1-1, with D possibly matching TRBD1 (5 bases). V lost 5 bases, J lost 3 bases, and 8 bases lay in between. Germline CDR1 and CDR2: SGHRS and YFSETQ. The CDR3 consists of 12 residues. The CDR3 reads CASRGGDTEAFF. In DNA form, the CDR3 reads TGCGCCAGCAGGGGGGGGGACACTGAAGCTTTCTTT.

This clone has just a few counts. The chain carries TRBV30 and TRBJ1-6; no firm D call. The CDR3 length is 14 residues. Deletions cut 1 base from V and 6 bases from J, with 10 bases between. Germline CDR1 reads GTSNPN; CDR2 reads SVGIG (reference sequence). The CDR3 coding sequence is TGTGCCTGGAGTGGGTGGAGGGCTAATTCACCCCTCCACTTT. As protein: CAWSGWRANSPLHF.

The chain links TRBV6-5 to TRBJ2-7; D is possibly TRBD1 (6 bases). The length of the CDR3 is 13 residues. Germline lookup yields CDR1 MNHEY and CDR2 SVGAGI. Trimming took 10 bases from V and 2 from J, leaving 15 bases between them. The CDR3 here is CATTRTDTYEQYF. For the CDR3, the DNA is TGTGCCACCACCAGGACAGATACCTACGAGCAGTACTTC.

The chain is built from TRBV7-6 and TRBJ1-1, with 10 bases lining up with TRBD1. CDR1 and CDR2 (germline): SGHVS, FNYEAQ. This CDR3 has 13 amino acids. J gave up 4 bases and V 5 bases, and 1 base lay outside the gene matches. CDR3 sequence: CASSRDRGTEAFF. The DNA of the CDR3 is TGTGCCAGCAGCCGGGACAGGGGCACTGAAGCTTTCTTT.

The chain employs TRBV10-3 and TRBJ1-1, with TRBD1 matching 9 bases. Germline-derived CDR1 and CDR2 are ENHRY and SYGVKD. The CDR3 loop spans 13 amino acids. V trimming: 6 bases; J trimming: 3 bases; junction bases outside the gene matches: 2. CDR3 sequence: CAIRQGADTEAFF. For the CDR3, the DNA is TGTGCCATCAGACAGGGGGCGGACACTGAAGCTTTCTTT.